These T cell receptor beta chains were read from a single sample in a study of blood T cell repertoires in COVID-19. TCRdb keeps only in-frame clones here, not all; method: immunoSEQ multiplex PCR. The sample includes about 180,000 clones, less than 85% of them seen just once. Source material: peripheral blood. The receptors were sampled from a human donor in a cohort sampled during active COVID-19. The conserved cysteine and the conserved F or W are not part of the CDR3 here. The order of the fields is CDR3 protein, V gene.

ASSQFTGGRNSPLH TRBV4-1
ASSFGLAGGTDTQY TRBV5-4
ASSLTSGAYNEQF TRBV5-4
ASSSLRAYNEQF TRBV7-9
ASSTHTGYSNQPQH TRBV19
ASTQQGYTEAF TRBV2
ASSVGGEMNIEAF TRBV9
ASSTGQDNYGYT TRBV5-1
ASRTPGWVDNEQF TRBV10-1
ASSRDRVYEQY TRBV10-2
ASSIGTASYGYT TRBV19
ASSGYRDREKLF TRBV7-9
ASSFGQAYGYT TRBV12-3/TRBV12-4
ASSPGGAGSPLH TRBV7-2
ASSEETGGGEKLF TRBV2
ASSYVTGYGYT TRBV6-6
ASSQVRGGTFQSSYNEQF TRBV14